The TCR beta chain under discussion was sequenced for a study of cytomegalovirus exposure and HLA in healthy donors. Study outcomes and limitations: TCR clusters originating in the first cohort tended to co-occur in the roughly 120 validation repertoires, according to a later analysis. Reportedly, diagnosis of cytomegalovirus status by the classifier showed high specificity and sensitivity. It was about 150 TCR beta chains that were listed as cytomegalovirus-associated.

As regards this clone: Its antigen is undetermined.

While the first cohort had several hundred subjects, the donors belonged to the separate validation cohort of more than 95 subjects. Generated by immunoSEQ multiplex PCR, the TCRdb table keeps only in-frame clones and is missing some. Among 260,000 or so clones listed, roughly 91% were seen once. The trim removed 4 bases at V and 4 bases at J, leaving 8 bases unmatched. The CDR3 sequence is 15 residues long. CDR1 is GTSNPN and CDR2 is SVGIG in the germline V gene (reference sequence). The rearrangement joins TRBV30 to TRBJ2-7, with 12 bases fitting TRBD2. The sequencing sample was made of PBMCs. The source is a woman aged 25 to 39 in good health and CMV-seronegative. CDR3 nucleotides: TGTGCCTGGATACCGGGACTAGCGGGCAAGTACGAGCAGTACTTC. Amino acids: CAWIPGLAGKYEQYF.